Each of the 27 T cell receptor delta chains below was sequenced from the same sample in a study of gamma-delta chains in newborns, infants, children. TCRdb applied CATT to the reads for clone calling. The profile shows about 4,200 delta-chain clones, roughly 14% of them singletons. Sequencing input: blood. These receptors came from a child who was a newborn, infant or young child, either healthy, febrile or measles-vaccinated (not recorded which).

By proportion, this clone is medium-sized (0.01 to 0.1%). Distinct nucleotide sequences in the sample also encode this CDR3. The CDR3 sequence is CACDVLGESDKLIF. The CDR3 nucleotides read TGTGCCTGTGATGTACTGGGCGAGTCCGATAAACTCATCTTT. The rearrangement joins TRDV2 to TRDJ1; TRDD3 is a possible D gene (6 bases). Trimming took 4 bases from V and 3 from J, leaving 14 bases between them. This CDR3 spans 14 amino acids. Germline V CDR1 and CDR2: GEAIGNYY, EKD.

This clone is medium-sized. This chain joins TRDV1 and TRDJ1; 13 positions match TRDD3. The junction had 19 bases not matched to a gene; V was cut back by 0 bases and J by 3 bases. The CDR3 runs to 22 residues. Germline loops: CDR1 TSWWSYY, CDR2 QGS. Here the CDR3 DNA reads TGTGCTCTTGGGGAACTAACCTTCCTACGTTTAACTGGGGGATACGCGTCCGATAAACTCATCTTT. Translated, it gives CALGELTFLRLTGGYASDKLIF.

The V gene reported is TRDV2; the J gene is uncalled; whether TRDD3, the table's D call, matches the DNA was not checked. The germline gives CDR1 GEAIGNYY, CDR2 EKD. This CDR3 has 20 amino acids. The CDR3 region has the DNA TGTGCCTGTGACACCGTGAGTGGGGATACCCTCTCCTGGGAAACACGACAGCTGTTTTTC. It is translated as CACDTVSGDTLSWETRQLFF.

Remarks on this clone: A much more abundant neighbour one base away suggests this may be a read error. The V gene remains uncalled, whereas the J gene is TRDJ3; the table calls TRDD3, which could not be checked here. The CDR3 length is 22 residues. CDR3 nucleotides: TGTGCCTGTGACCCTCCGCACACTGGGGGATACGAGAGCTCCTGGGACACCCGACAGATGTTTTTC. Translated, it gives CACDPPHTGGYESSWDTRQMFF.

Remarks on this clone: This DNA's translation differs at residue 10 from TCRdb's protein, which comes from a much larger clone; a read error is likely, and the protein shown is translated from the DNA. The rearrangement uses TRDV2 and TRDJ1; a possible D gene is TRDD3 (6 bases). V was shortened by 0 bases and J by 0 bases, with 19 bases between the two germline ends. There are 18 residues in the CDR3. From germline, CDR1 is GEAIGNYY and CDR2 EKD. CDR3 DNA: TGTGCCTGTGACACCATCTCCCCTCCTAGGGGATACACCGATAAACTCATCTTT. As protein: CACDTISPPRGYTDKLIF.

About this clone: A much larger clone differs by one base, so this may be a read error. The same CDR3 arises from other DNA sequences in this sample as well. The chain employs TRDV2 and TRDJ1, with TRDD3 identical over 8 bases. CDR3 length: 17 amino acids. Germline CDR1 and CDR2: GEAIGNYY and EKD. CDR3: CACDTVSRGILTDKLIF. DNA of the CDR3: TGTGCCTGTGACACCGTCTCCCGGGGGATATTGACCGATAAACTCATCTTC.

Comments on this clone: TCRdb has a much larger clone's protein, which differs at residue 13 from the translation of this DNA, likely because of a read error; what is shown is the protein translated from the DNA. This chain uses TRDV2 with TRDJ2; 13 nucleotides match TRDD3. Germline loops: CDR1 GEAIGNYY, CDR2 EKD. The CDR3 runs to 16 residues. The CDR3 DNA follows: TGTGCCTGTGACATACTGGGGGATACGCGGGCAGCACGACTCTTCTTT. Its protein is CACDILGDTRAARLFF.

A word on this clone: It is likely a read error: a sequence one base away is far more abundant. This same CDR3 is encoded by further DNA sequences in the sample. This chain joins TRDV1 and TRDJ1; 8 bases align to TRDD3. CDR3 size: 21 residues. Germline CDR1 is TSWWSYY and CDR2 is QGS. The CDR3 coding sequence is TGTGCTCTTGGGGAGTTGGACTACGCTGGGGCCTGGGGGAAGTACACTGATAAACTCATCTTT. Amino acids: CALGELDYAGAWGKYTDKLIF.

Of note for this clone: The protein in TCRdb stems from a much larger clone and differs at residue 9 from this DNA's translation, likely a read error; here the protein is translated from the DNA. This rearrangement joins TRDV2 to TRDJ3; 9 bases align to TRDD3. The CDR3 is made up of 18 amino acids. V was clipped by 3 bases and J by 0 bases; unmatched bases: 5. The germline V gene has CDR1 GEAIGNYY and CDR2 EKD. CDR3 in DNA: TGTGCCTGTGACGTACTGGGGGACCGCTCCTGGGACACCCGACAGATGTTTTTC. This codes for CACDVLGDRSWDTRQMFF.

For this clone: Just one base apart from a much larger clone, this may be a read error. The identical CDR3 is also encoded by other nucleotide sequences in the sample. The rearrangement uses TRDV2 and TRDJ1; 7 positions match TRDD3. The CDR3 loop spans 15 amino acids. Germline-derived CDR1 and CDR2 are GEAIGNYY and EKD. CDR3 coding DNA: TGTGCCTGTGACACACTGGGGACGTACACCGATAAGCTCATCTTT. It is translated as CACDTLGTYTDKLIF.

This clone was seen a few times. TCRdb's listed protein matches a much larger clone and diverges from this DNA's translation at residue 10, likely through a read error; the protein shown comes from the DNA. The V gene lacks a call, and TRDJ2 is the J gene; the D call in the table, TRDD3, was not verified against the DNA. The CDR3 is made up of 18 amino acids. CDR3: CACDTVLGDIALTAQLFF. The CDR3 region has the DNA TGTGCCTGTGACACTGTACTGGGGGACATCGCTTTGACAGCACAACTCTTCTTT.

Concerning this clone: Possible read error: a much larger clone is one base away. For the V gene the call is TRDV1; the J gene has no call; the DNA was not used to check the table's D call, TRDD3. The CDR3 is 22 residues long. Germline CDR1 and CDR2: TSWWSYY and QGS. As DNA, the CDR3 is TGTGCTCTTGGGGAACTATCGGCTGATCCGACTGGGGGATACGGATACACCGATAAACTCATCTTC. This gives the protein CALGELSADPTGGYGYTDKLIF.

For this clone: TCRdb has a much larger clone's protein, which differs at residue 16 from the translation of this DNA, likely because of a read error; what is shown is the protein translated from the DNA. V and J are TRDV2 and TRDJ1, with TRDD3 identical over 11 bases. Germline CDR1 reads GEAIGNYY; CDR2 reads EKD. There are 19 residues in the CDR3. CDR3 nucleotides: TGTGCCTGTGACCCGATCCCTACTGGGGGATATCCGTACACCGATGAACTCATCTTT. Residues: CACDPIPTGGYPYTDELIF.

In regard to this clone: The likely explanation is a read error, given a far larger clone one base away. No V gene was called, though TRDJ3 was called as the J gene; the D segment call TRDD3 is taken from the table without a DNA check. This CDR3 is 22 amino acids long. CDR3 amino acids: CACDTIPQVGGSYSWDTRQMFF. CDR3 nucleotides: TGTGCCTGTGACACGATTCCTCAAGTTGGGGGATCGTACTCCTGGGACACCCGCCAGATGTTTTTC.

On this clone itself: The mismatch at residue 5 between this DNA's translation and the TCRdb protein of a much larger clone likely reflects a read error; the protein shown is translated from the DNA. This chain uses TRDV2 with TRDJ1, with TRDD3 matching 8 bases. The CDR3 totals 16 residues. The ends lost 3 bases at V and 1 base at J; junction bases unmatched: 9. Germline V gene lookup returns CDR1 GEAIGNYY and CDR2 EKD. In DNA form, the CDR3 reads TGTGCCTGTGACGTACTGGGGGCCAATCCCACCGATAAACTCATCTTT. As protein: CACDVLGANPTDKLIF.

No V gene was called, and the J gene is TRDJ1; TRDD3 was called by the table and not checked on the DNA. The CDR3 consists of 17 residues. The CDR3 loop is CACDTVRRTGVPSKLTF. CDR3 in DNA: TGTGCCTGTGACACTGTTCGAAGAACTGGGGTTCCCTCTAAACTCACCTTT.

Note on this clone: The protein held in TCRdb is that of a much larger clone and does not match this DNA's translation at residue 10, likely because of a read error; the protein shown is translated from the DNA. This sequence joins TRDV2 and TRDJ1; the D gene is possibly TRDD3 (6 bases). V was trimmed by 0 bases and J by 0 bases, leaving 16 bases between them. The length of the CDR3 is 17 residues. Germline values: CDR1 GEAIGNYY, CDR2 EKD. The CDR3: CACDTVLGLPYTDKLIF. As DNA, the CDR3 is TGTGCCTGTGACACCGTTCTGGGGCTCCCTTACACCGATAAACTCATCTTT.

As for this clone: The junction differs from germline at one of its ends, possibly a read error. Other DNA sequences from this sample encode an identical CDR3 as well. The CDR3 region has the DNA TGTGCCTGTGACCTAACTGGGGGCTTAAGCTCCTGGGACACCCGACGGATGTTTTTC. It is translated as CACDLTGGLSSWDTRRMFF. This chain connects TRDV2 to TRDJ3; the match to TRDD3 covers 8 bases. Germline V gene data show CDR1 as GEAIGNYY and CDR2 as EKD. The CDR3 has 19 residues.

Of note for this clone: This likely came from a read error, as a far larger clone is one base away. Other DNA sequences in the same sample also yield this CDR3. The J gene is TRDJ3, the V gene TRDV2, with 11 bases lining up with TRDD3. The length of the CDR3 is 19 residues. Germline CDR1 and CDR2: GEAIGNYY and EKD. The CDR3 DNA follows: TGTGCCTGTGACACCCTACTGGGGGATATTGACTGGGACACCCGTCAGATGTTTTTC. Protein product: CACDTLLGDIDWDTRQMFF.

This clone was seen only a few times. A much larger clone is a single base away; this may be a read error. This sample also contains other DNA sequences that code for the same CDR3. The gene calls are TRDV1 and TRDJ1, with 10 bases aligning to TRDD3. Per the germline V gene, CDR1 is TSWWSYY and CDR2 is QGS. The CDR3 loop spans 23 amino acids. The CDR3 loop reads CALGELSGLLQYWGIFYTDKLIF. CDR3 sequence (DNA): TGCGCTCTTGGGGAACTTAGCGGCCTACTCCAGTACTGGGGGATCTTCTACACCGATAAACTCATCTTT.

Notes on this clone: This DNA's translation and the protein TCRdb lists, from a much larger clone, do not match at residue 5, likely due to a read error; the protein shown is translated from the DNA. This chain links TRDV2 with TRDJ1; D is perhaps TRDD3 (5 bases). Germline V gene sequence: CDR1 GEAIGNYY, CDR2 EKD. The CDR3 covers 14 residues. Trimming stripped 3 bases from V and 4 bases from J, with 14 bases between. CDR3 DNA sequence: TGTGCCTGTGACGCCGTCGGGGAGTTCGATAAACTCATCTTT. Translation: CACDAVGEFDKLIF.

The sample holds a few counts of this clone. Just one base apart from a much larger clone, this may be a read error. This chain connects TRDV2 to TRDJ3; 13 bases fit TRDD3. Germline V gene lookup returns CDR1 GEAIGNYY and CDR2 EKD. This CDR3 has 20 residues. CDR3 nucleotide sequence: TGTGCCTGTGACCTTACTGGGGGATACGGGAGCTCCTGGGACACCCGACGGATGTTTTTC. Its translation: CACDLTGGYGSSWDTRRMFF.

The table lists this clone with a few counts. DNA and listed protein disagree at residue 12, so the protein shown here was translated from the DNA. The gene calls are TRDV1 and TRDJ1; the match to TRDD3 covers 9 bases. The CDR3 length is 18 residues. Looked up from germline, CDR1 is TSWWSYY and CDR2 is QGS. After removal of 2 bases from V and 0 bases from J, the junction contained 10 bases not matched to a gene. Written as DNA, the CDR3 is TGTGCTCTTGGGGAAGAAGGGAACTGGGGGAGGCACACCGATAAACTCATCTTT. Translating it yields CALGEEGNWGRHTDKLIF.

The chain joins TRDV2 to TRDJ1; TRDD3 matches 7 bases. CDR1 and CDR2 from the germline V gene are GEAIGNYY and EKD. V trimming: 0 bases; J trimming: 2 bases; junction bases outside the gene matches: 5. This CDR3 contains 15 residues. The CDR3 loop is CACDTVLGKTDKLIF. CDR3 DNA sequence: TGTGCCTGTGACACCGTACTGGGGAAGACCGATAAACTCATCTTT.

Of note for this clone: A far larger clone lies a single base away; this is likely a read error. The gene calls are TRDV2 and TRDJ3; D is possibly TRDD3 (5 bases). The J gene is absent in TCRdb and was assigned here via DNA matching to germline. Germline V gives CDR1 GEAIGNYY, CDR2 EKD. The CDR3 has 24 amino acids. Here the CDR3 reads CACDTVDRQTTGGYKSWDPRQMFF. The DNA for the CDR3 is TGTGCCTGTGACACCGTGGACAGACAGACTACTGGCGGGTATAAATCCTGGGACCCCCGACAGATGTTTTTC.

This clone has just a few counts. TCRdb's protein, taken from a much larger clone, differs from this DNA's translation at residue 12, likely owing to a read error; the protein displayed comes from the DNA. The chain is built from TRDV2 and TRDJ1, with D perhaps TRDD3 (5 bases). This CDR3 is 14 amino acids long. CDR1 and CDR2 from the germline V gene are GEAIGNYY and EKD. The CDR3 sequence is CACDTVSGTDKPIF. CDR3 bases: TGTGCCTGTGACACCGTGTCTGGGACCGATAAACCCATCTTT.

This clone has only a few counts. A read error is possible here, since a much larger clone lies one base away. The chain uses TRDV2 and TRDJ3; TRDD3 matches 9 bases. Here the J gene came from matching the DNA to germline, since TCRdb omits it. Germline V gene lookup returns CDR1 GEAIGNYY and CDR2 EKD. This CDR3 spans 23 amino acids. Here the CDR3 reads CACDTGWLTGGEPSSWDTRKMFF. The CDR3 DNA sequence: TGTGCCTGTGACACCGGTTGGCTTACTGGGGGAGAACCCAGCTCCTGGGACACCCGAAAGATGTTTTTC.